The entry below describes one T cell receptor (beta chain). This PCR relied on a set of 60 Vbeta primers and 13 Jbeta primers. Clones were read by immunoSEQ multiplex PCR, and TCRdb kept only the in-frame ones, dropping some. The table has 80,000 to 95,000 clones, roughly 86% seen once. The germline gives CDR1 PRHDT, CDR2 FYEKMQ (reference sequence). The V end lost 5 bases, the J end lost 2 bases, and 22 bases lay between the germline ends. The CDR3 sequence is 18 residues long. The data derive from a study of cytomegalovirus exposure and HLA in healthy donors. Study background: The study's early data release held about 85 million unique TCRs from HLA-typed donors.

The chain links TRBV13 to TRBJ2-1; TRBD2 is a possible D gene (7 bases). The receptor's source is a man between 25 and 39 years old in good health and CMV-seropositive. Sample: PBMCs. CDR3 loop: CASSAAMGASGTYNEQFF. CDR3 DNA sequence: TGTGCCAGCAGCGCAGCTATGGGGGCTAGCGGTACCTACAATGAGCAGTTCTTC.